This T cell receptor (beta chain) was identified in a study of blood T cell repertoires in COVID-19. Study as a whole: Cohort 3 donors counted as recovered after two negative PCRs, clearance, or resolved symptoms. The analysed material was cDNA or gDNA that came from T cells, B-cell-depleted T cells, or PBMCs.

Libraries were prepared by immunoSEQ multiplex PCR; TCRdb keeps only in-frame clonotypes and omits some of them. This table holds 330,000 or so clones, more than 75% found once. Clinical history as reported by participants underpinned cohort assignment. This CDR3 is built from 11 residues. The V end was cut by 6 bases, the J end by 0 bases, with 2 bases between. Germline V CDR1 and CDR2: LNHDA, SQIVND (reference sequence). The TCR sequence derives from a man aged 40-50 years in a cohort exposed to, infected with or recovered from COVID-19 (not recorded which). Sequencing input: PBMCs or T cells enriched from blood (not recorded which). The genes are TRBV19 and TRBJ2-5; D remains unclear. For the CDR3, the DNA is TGTGCCAGTAGCTACCAAGAGACCCAGTACTTC. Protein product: CASSYQETQYF.